Listed below are T cell receptor beta chains from one sample, sequenced in a study of cytomegalovirus exposure and HLA in healthy donors. The method was immunoSEQ multiplex PCR; TCRdb's version includes in-frame clones alone and lacks a portion of them. Of roughly 190,000 clones listed, roughly four fifths are singletons. Specimen: PBMCs. The receptors derive from a man between 40 and 49 years old in good health and CMV-seropositive. Both conserved end residues are trimmed from each CDR3. The order of the fields is V gene, CDR3 protein.

TRBV7-9	ASSPRTSGNEQF
TRBV18	ASSPQQKQETQY
TRBV28	ASSPRQVVLLSNQPQH
TRBV6-6	ASSSADFYEQY
TRBV14	ASGTSGFSYEQY
TRBV7-2	ASSSTTGPYEQY
TRBV5-1	ASSLTGNQPQH
TRBV30	AWDPGLAREQF
TRBV6-1	ASSEYGRAQPQH
TRBV6-6	ASMGGRAGETQY
TRBV7-9	ASSLVDRERT
TRBV4-3	ASSQGLAGAYEQF
TRBV27	ASGTSLAGTNKEQF
TRBV5-4	ASSLNQGYTEAF
TRBV4-1	ASSQGTGQTYEQY
TRBV7-9	SSSLDGPGGQY
TRBV5-1	ASSLRASEQETQY
TRBV7-9	ASSFIVVATNEKLF
TRBV5-1	ASSLGGEYGYT
TRBV5-1	ASSPGTSTDTQY
TRBV5-6	ASSSGGVGELF
TRBV29-1	SVADRWMAEAF
TRBV28	ASSFQNTDTQY
TRBV20-1	SADRNYGYT
TRBV14	ASSPLAGARDNEQF
TRBV27	ASSSGGAGYGYT
TRBV29-1	SVVSGSPRNTQY
TRBV27	ASKVWPSTDTQY
TRBV5-6	ASSGTGLTSGYYNEQF
TRBV7-9	ASSPSRGGLETQY
TRBV7-9	ASRGGGEQY
TRBV7-8	ASSSTGTGAEKLF
TRBV5-1	ASSLRQQETQY
TRBV11-1	ASSLGRGAGELF